This T cell receptor beta chain was sequenced for a study of neoadjuvant nivolumab and ipilimumab in lung cancer. TCRdb's table, derived via immunoSEQ multiplex PCR, lists solely in-frame clones and lacks some. This table has roughly 4,000 clones, roughly 90% appearing once. This clone was seen only once. What it binds is not known. CDR3 length equals 15 residues. The V gene's germline CDR1 is KGHSH and CDR2 LQKENI. V lost 1 base to trimming and J lost 1 base, with 10 bases between them. Overall study findings and caveats: TCR clonality did not significantly correlate with pathologic tumor regression. TCR sequencing covered a small number of samples. Only two of four nivolumab-treated tumors gained richness and clonality by surgery.

This sequence joins TRBV18 and TRBJ1-1; D not resolved. The clonotype was recovered from an adult with non-small cell lung cancer. The sample in question was adjacent normal lung tissue, obtained after neoadjuvant nivolumab, alone or with ipilimumab, at or shortly before surgery. The CDR3 protein is CASSPQFDWNTEAFF. For the CDR3, the DNA is TGTGCCAGCTCACCACAATTTGACTGGAACACTGAAGCTTTCTTT.